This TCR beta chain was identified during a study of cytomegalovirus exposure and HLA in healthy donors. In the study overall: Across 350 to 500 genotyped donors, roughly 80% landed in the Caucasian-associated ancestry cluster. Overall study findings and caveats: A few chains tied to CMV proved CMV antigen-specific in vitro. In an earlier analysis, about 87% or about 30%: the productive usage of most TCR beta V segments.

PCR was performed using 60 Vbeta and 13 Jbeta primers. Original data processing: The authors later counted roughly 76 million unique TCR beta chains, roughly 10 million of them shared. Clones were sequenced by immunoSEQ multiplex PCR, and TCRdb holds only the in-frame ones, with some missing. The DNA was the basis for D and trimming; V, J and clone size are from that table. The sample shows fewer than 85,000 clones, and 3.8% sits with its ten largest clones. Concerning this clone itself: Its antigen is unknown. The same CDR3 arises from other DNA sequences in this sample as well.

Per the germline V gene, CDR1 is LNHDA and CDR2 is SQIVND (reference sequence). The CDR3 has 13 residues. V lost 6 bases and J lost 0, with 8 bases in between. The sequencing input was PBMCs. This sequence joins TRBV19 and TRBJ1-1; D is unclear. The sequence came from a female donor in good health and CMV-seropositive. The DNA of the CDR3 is TGTGCCAGTAGCACGCAGGTGAACACTGAAGCTTTCTTT. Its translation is CASSTQVNTEAFF.